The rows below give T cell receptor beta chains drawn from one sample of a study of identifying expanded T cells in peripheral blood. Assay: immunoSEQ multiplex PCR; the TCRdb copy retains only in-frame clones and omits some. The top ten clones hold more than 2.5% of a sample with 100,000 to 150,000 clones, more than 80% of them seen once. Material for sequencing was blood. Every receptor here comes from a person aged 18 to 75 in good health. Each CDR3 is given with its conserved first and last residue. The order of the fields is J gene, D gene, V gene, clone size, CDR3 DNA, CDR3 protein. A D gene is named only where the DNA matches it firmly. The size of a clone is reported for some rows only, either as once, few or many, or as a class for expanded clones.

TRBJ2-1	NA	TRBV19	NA	TGTGCCAGTAGTATTTGGGGAGCGGGTTGGTCCCGTAGCTCCTACAATGAGCAGTTCTTC	CASSIWGAGWSRSSYNEQFF
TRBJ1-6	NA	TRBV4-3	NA	TGCGCCAGCAGCCAATATGAAGGGGTTTCACCCCTCCACTTT	CASSQYEGVSPLHF
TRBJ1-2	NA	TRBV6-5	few	TGTGCCAGCAGTTTAAGCGGGACGTATGGCTACACCTTC	CASSLSGTYGYTF
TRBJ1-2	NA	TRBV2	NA	TGTGCCAGCAGTCGCTTCCCGGGACGTAGCTATGGCTACACCTTC	CASSRFPGRSYGYTF
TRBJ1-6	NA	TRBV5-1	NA	TGCGCCAGCAGCTTGGGGAGCGTCCAGGAGTCACCCCTCCACTTT	CASSLGSVQESPLHF
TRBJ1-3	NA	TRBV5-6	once	TGTGCCAGCAGCTTGAAGCCAGCCCCCGGAAACACCATATATTTT	CASSLKPAPGNTIYF
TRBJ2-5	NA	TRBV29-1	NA	TGCAGCGCCTCGGGACTGAATACGGAGACCCAGTACTTC	CSASGLNTETQYF
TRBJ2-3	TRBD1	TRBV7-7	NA	TGTGCCAGCAGCGAGACAGGGGCAAAAGCAGATACGCAGTATTTT	CASSETGAKADTQYF
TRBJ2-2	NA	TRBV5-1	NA	TGCGCCAGCAGTTGGGAGGCTCACACCGGGGAGCTGTTTTTT	CASSWEAHTGELFF
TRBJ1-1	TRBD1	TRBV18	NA	TGTGCCAGCTCACCCAAACAGGGGGCGGCCACTGAAGCTTTCTTT	CASSPKQGAATEAFF
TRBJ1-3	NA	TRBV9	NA	TGTGCCAGCAGCAGGGCGGGTTTTACGAGCTCTGGAAACACCATATATTTT	CASSRAGFTSSGNTIYF
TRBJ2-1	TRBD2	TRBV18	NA	TGTGCCAGCTCCCTTAGCGGGAGCTCCTACAATGAGCAGTTCTTC	CASSLSGSSYNEQFF
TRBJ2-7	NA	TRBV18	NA	TGTGCCAGCTCACCTTTGGACACCTCCTACGAGCAGTACTTC	CASSPLDTSYEQYF
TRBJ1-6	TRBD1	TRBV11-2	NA	TGTGCCAGCAGCTTAGCAGGGGGAAACAGTATCAATTCACCCCTCCACTTT	CASSLAGGNSINSPLHF
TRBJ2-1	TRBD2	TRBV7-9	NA	TGTGCCAGCAGTAGCGGGGGGCATCAGAATGAGCAGTTCTTC	CASSSGGHQNEQFF
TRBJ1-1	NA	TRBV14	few	TGTGCCAGCAGCGTAGGGGTTACTGAAGCTTTCTTT	CASSVGVTEAFF